The entry below gives a single T cell receptor (beta chain) sequence along with its context. This clonotype was seen ten or more times. Per-base qualities were not stored, and no clone one base away is much larger. From its cysteine to its phenylalanine, the CDR3 spans 14 amino acids. The only DNA kept is the CDR3, 42 bases in frame from the first base. V and J are truncated by 8 bases and 5 bases respectively, leaving an intervening sequence of 18 bases. Synthesis of TCR cDNA relied on 5'RACE template switching, a step that introduced a universal primer site along with unique molecular identifiers. Priming of cDNA synthesis was performed from both the TCR alpha and TCR beta constant segments. Libraries were amplified in two PCR steps, with sample barcodes and sequencing adapters added in the second step. Libraries were sequenced on Illumina HiSeq 2500 (2x100 bp) or NovaSeq (2x150 bp). Turning to the authors' computational methods: Demultiplexing of reads and collapsing into UMI consensus sequences were performed with MIGEC, and V(D)J alignment was carried out with MiXCR. Using edgeR on replicate PBMC samples, clonotypes were called vaccine-responding if FDR was below 0.01 and the log2 fold change was above 5 up to day 15. Each bulk clonotype received a CD4 or CD8 identity based on whether the sequenced CD4 or CD8 repertoire contained that clonotype at higher abundance. Clonotype frequencies in memory subsets were weighted by FACS-sorted cell numbers to estimate each clone's distribution across memory phenotypes. TCRdb applied fastp at Q25 and MiXCR to the public reads, then kept only in-frame beta chains. Identical CDR3 proteins give one entry, which carries the most common genes and DNA. What appears here as the V and J calls and clone size reflects TCRdb's work, not the paper's. Here the sample has approximately 9,300 distinct CDR3 sequences; 4.5% to 5.5% occur a single time. The ten largest clones capture roughly 1.5% of the sample.

The data are from a study of T cells after yellow fever vaccination (dated by TCRdb to the late 2010s). Regarding the research as a whole: Using CD3, CD45RA, CCR7 and CD95 staining, memory subsets (EM, EMRA, CM and Tscm) were sorted on a BD FACS Aria III. To follow T-cell clones before and after both primary and booster YFV17D yellow fever vaccination, bulk TCR alpha and beta repertoires underwent longitudinal sequencing. Sorting of memory subsets took place on days 0, 15 and 45 and at 18 months after primary vaccination, as well as on days 0, 15 and 45 after the 30-year booster. Blood was drawn at multiple timepoints before and after primary and secondary immunization, with bulk PBMC replicates and cell subsets isolated. The SMART-Seq v4 Ultra Low Input RNA kit was used to prepare libraries from fractions with low cell numbers. Two healthy male donors made up the cohort, one aged 18 to 30 years and the other aged 30 to 39 years.

Study-level results and caveats: A small fraction of clonotypes appeared in both the CD4 and CD8 compartments, likely as a result of convergent recombination. Because the study included only a couple of donors, the extent to which the findings can be generalized is limited. Compared with the primary T-cell response, the secondary T-cell response was faster but weaker, reaching its peak on day 5 rather than on day 15. After the booster, most of the clones that had expanded following primary vaccination were detected again (just under 97% of CD4 and around 88% of CD8), which suggests that memory was broadly maintained. FACS-sorted repertoires could contain abundant contaminating clonotypes from the bulk population, so computational filtering was required. On day 0, almost all vaccine-responding clonotypes were found to be below detection in the sorted memory subsets.

Sample treatment or condition, as interpreted from the label and publication: live attenuated yellow fever vaccine strain. PBMCs were isolated from peripheral blood using a standard Ficoll-Paque protocol. RNA from sorted memory subsets was extracted with the RNeasy Micro Kit. The chain couples TRBV12-3 or TRBV12-4 to TRBJ1-2; the D gene identity is not certain. The sequence derives from a man aged 18 to 30 who received the YFV17D yellow fever vaccine. Sequences were derived from PBMCs, either bulk or a sorted T-cell subset (CD4+, CD8+, memory, or dextramer-sorted; not recorded which), sampled less than 18 days after the first yellow fever vaccination. The CDR3 in this case is CASSTSPDGYGYTF. The nucleotide sequence is given as TGTGCCAGCTCCACGAGCCCAGATGGGTATGGCTACACCTTC.